Presented here are 17 T cell receptor beta chains from one specimen sequenced in a study of beta chain features in type 1 diabetes. General study findings and limits: Among patients with Type 1 diabetes, TCRB CDR3s were moderately but significantly shorter in every one of the four CD4+ subsets.

Investigators reverse transcribed all isolated RNA, so they sequenced expressed TCRB transcripts. Method: immunoSEQ multiplex PCR; TCRdb's copy keeps in-frame clones and lacks some. Of a few hundred thousand clones listed, 16% were seen once; the top ten hold approximately 0.086%. The antigens of these receptors remain unknown. The specimen sequenced was naive CD4+ T cells from blood. The receptors shown here come from a young man with type 1 diabetes.

This chain links TRBV23-1 with TRBJ2-1, with 8 bases identical to TRBD1. TRBV23-1 belongs to the ORF category, with a function that is uncertain. CDR3 length: 15 amino acids. V gave up 5 bases and J gave up 2 bases; unmatched junction bases: 5. The CDR3 is CASSGRDRTYNEQFF. The CDR3 DNA is TGCGCCAGCAGTGGCCGGGACAGGACCTACAATGAGCAGTTCTTC.

This clone showed up just a few times. The J gene is TRBJ2-3, the V gene TRBV7-2, with D hard to call. The CDR3 extends over 15 amino acids. Germline loops: CDR1 SGHTA, CDR2 FQGNSA. V was pared by 5 bases and J by 0 bases, with 12 bases between. CDR3 bases: TGTGCCAGCAGCCCCACTTGGGCTAGCACAGATACGCAGTATTTT. Protein sequence: CASSPTWASTDTQYF.

The chain employs TRBV29-1 and TRBJ2-3; tentatively, D is TRBD2 (5 bases). Trimming pared 5 bases from V and 4 bases from J, leaving 10 bases between. The CDR3 contains 12 residues. Germline loops: CDR1 SQVTM, CDR2 ANQGSEA. DNA for the CDR3: TGCAGCGTTTGGGAAGCGGCAGATACGCAGTATTTT. Amino acids: CSVWEAADTQYF.

This clone has more than one count but fewer than ten. This CDR3 is CASSRNFYEQYF. The CDR3 region has the DNA TGTGCCAGCAGCCGGAACTTCTACGAGCAGTACTTC. The chain couples TRBV14 to TRBJ2-7; no firm D call. In germline, CDR1 is SGHDN, CDR2 FVKESK. The CDR3 contains 12 residues. V lost 4 bases and J lost 3, with 7 bases in between.

The chain joins TRBV5-1 to TRBJ2-1, with TRBD2 identical over 8 bases. The germline V gene has CDR1 SGHRS and CDR2 YFSETQ. CDR3 length: 15 amino acids. V lost 0 bases and J lost 4; bases outside the gene matches: 3. CDR3 sequence: CASSLVQREYNEQFF. DNA of the CDR3: TGCGCCAGCAGCTTGGTTCAGCGGGAGTACAATGAGCAGTTCTTC.

CDR3 in DNA: TGCGCCAGCAGCCAAGCGGGAGGGCGAGAGGACGAGCAGTACTTC. This sequence encodes CASSQAGGREDEQYF. The chain joins TRBV4-1 to TRBJ2-7; 8 bases align to TRBD2. V was pared by 1 base and J by 5 bases, with 7 bases of the junction left unmatched. CDR3 length: 15 amino acids. Germline V gene lookup returns CDR1 MGHRA and CDR2 YSYEKL.

This clone has a handful of counts. The chain carries TRBV20-1 and TRBJ2-7; a weak D match, TRBD1 (6 bases). Trimming took 3 bases from V and 5 from J, leaving 8 bases between them. This CDR3 spans 11 amino acids. CDR1 DFQATT and CDR2 SNEGSKA come from the germline V gene (reference sequence). CDR3 sequence reads: CSASYRDEQYF. The CDR3 DNA reads as TGCAGTGCTAGTTACAGGGACGAGCAGTACTTC.

This clone was detected only a few times. This chain uses TRBV9 with TRBJ2-7; tentatively, D is TRBD2 (5 bases). There are 13 residues in the CDR3. The germline gives CDR1 SGDLS, CDR2 YYNGEE. V was clipped by 2 bases and J by 6 bases, with 12 bases between them. CDR3 protein: CASSVAGGGEQYF. CDR3 sequence (DNA): TGTGCCAGCAGCGTGGCGGGTGGAGGCGAGCAGTACTTC.

This clone has a handful of counts. The chain couples TRBV10-3 to TRBJ2-5, with TRBD1 matching 7 bases. Trimming cost V 8 bases and J 4 bases; bases outside gene matches: 4. Per the germline V gene, CDR1 is ENHRY and CDR2 is SYGVKD. The CDR3 is 12 residues long. The CDR3 DNA sequence: TGTGCCATCGGAAGGACAGGAGAGACCCAGTACTTC. Its translation is CAIGRTGETQYF.

This clone was seen more than once but under ten times. The chain couples TRBV29-1 to TRBJ1-3; D remains ambiguous. The V end lost 4 bases, the J end lost 2 bases, and 9 bases lay between the germline ends. CDR1 and CDR2 from the germline V gene are SQVTM and ANQGSEA. CDR3 length: 13 residues. The CDR3 sequence is CSVVEHAGNTIYF. DNA for the CDR3: TGCAGCGTTGTAGAACACGCTGGAAACACCATATATTTT.

The genes are TRBV28 and TRBJ1-1, with D perhaps matching TRBD1 (6 bases). V dropped 8 bases and J dropped 1 base, with 17 bases sitting between them. Germline-derived CDR1 and CDR2 are MDHEN and SYDVKM. There are 15 residues in the CDR3. CDR3 region: CASLGGSSGNTEAFF. In DNA, the CDR3 is TGTGCCAGCCTCGGGGGCAGCTCGGGGAACACTGAAGCTTTCTTT.

The genes are TRBV13 and TRBJ2-7; D tentatively reads TRBD1 or TRBD2 (5 bases each). The CDR3 loop spans 15 amino acids. The germline V and J ends were trimmed by 3 bases and 6 bases, with 18 bases remaining between them. CDR1 is PRHDT, CDR2 FYEKMQ, per germline (reference sequence). CDR3 region: CASSFRGQGVGEQYF. In nucleotides, the CDR3 is TGTGCCAGCAGCTTTCGTGGGCAGGGAGTAGGCGAGCAGTACTTC.

V is TRBV9 and J is TRBJ2-4; D gene uncertain. The CDR3 sequence is 15 residues long. Germline-derived CDR1 and CDR2 are SGDLS and YYNGEE. Trimming stripped 3 bases from V and 5 bases from J, with 15 bases between. CDR3 sequence (DNA): TGTGCCAGCAGCGCTGGATCAGGTGTACAAAACATTCAGTACTTC. It codes for CASSAGSGVQNIQYF. The full variable domain, completed using reference TRBV9 and TRBJ2-4, is DSGVTQTPKHLITATGQRVTLRCSPRSGDLSVYWYQQSLDQGLQFLIQYYNGEERAKGNILERFSAQQFPDLHSELNLSSLELGDSALYFCASSAGSGVQNIQYFGAGTRLSVL.

The chain combines TRBV7-2 with TRBJ2-1, with D unclear. The V gene lost 1 base and the J gene lost 4 bases, with 8 bases spanning the gap. Per the germline V gene, CDR1 is SGHTA and CDR2 is FQGNSA. The CDR3 has 14 amino acids. The CDR3: CASSLGLRYNEQFF. CDR3 nucleotide sequence: TGTGCCAGCAGCTTAGGGCTGCGGTACAATGAGCAGTTCTTC.

This clone has a handful of counts. This rearrangement joins TRBV10-3 to TRBJ2-3, with D perhaps TRBD1 (6 bases). The CDR3 contains 15 residues. V lost 4 bases, J lost 5 bases, and 16 bases lay in between. Germline V lookup: CDR1 ENHRY, CDR2 SYGVKD. CDR3 nucleotide sequence: TGTGCCATCAGTGGTATCAGGGGAGTTGAAGATACGCAGTATTTT. Amino acids: CAISGIRGVEDTQYF.

The chain carries TRBV10-3 and TRBJ2-7; D might be TRBD1 (5 bases). The CDR3 is made up of 12 amino acids. V gave up 0 bases and J gave up 6 bases, with 6 bases separating them. Germline CDR1 and CDR2: ENHRY and SYGVKD. The CDR3 reads CAISESRGEQYF. DNA for the CDR3: TGTGCCATCAGTGAGTCTAGGGGCGAGCAGTACTTC.

There are a few counts of this clone. An end of the junction differs from the germline gene, which may be a read error. The chain carries TRBV4-1 and TRBJ1-4, with D unresolved. The germline CDR1 and CDR2 sequences are MGHRA and YSYEKL. The CDR3 contains 12 residues. The DNA of the CDR3 is TGCGCCAGCAGCCAAGAGAATGTAAAACTGTTTTTT. The encoded protein is CASSQENVKLFF.